One sample yielded the 21 T cell receptor beta chains listed below, sequenced in a study of T cells in Graves' hyperthyroidism and ophthalmopathy. Amplified regions were TCR beta CDR3 sequences from RNA transcripts. Primed by the HTBI set, a first-round RT-PCR was run on the TCR CDR3. Via MiXCR, TCRdb re-called the multiplex PCR reads, giving one row per CDR3 protein. In the table there are 350,000 or so distinct CDR3 sequences, roughly 17% of which are singletons. Sequencing input: blood. These receptors originate from a woman aged 30 to 39 with Graves' hyperthyroidism that later progressed to Graves' ophthalmopathy.

This clonotype was detected ten times or more. The rearrangement uses TRBV7-6 and TRBJ2-7; D not resolved. The CDR3 spans 15 residues. Trimming cost V 5 bases and J 0 bases, with 14 bases left between them. Germline CDR1 and CDR2: SGHVS and FNYEAQ. For the CDR3, the DNA is TGTGCCAGCAGCCCGCTCGTCCCCGTCTCCTACGAGCAGTACTTC. As protein: CASSPLVPVSYEQYF.

This clonotype was seen at least ten times. V is TRBV28 and J is TRBJ2-1; D remains unclear. The germline V gene has CDR1 MDHEN and CDR2 SYDVKM. The V end was cut by 6 bases, the J end by 4 bases, with 22 bases between. The CDR3 spans 17 residues. CDR3 in amino acids: CASSSARRALAYNEQFF. CDR3 nucleotides: TGTGCCAGCAGCTCCGCCCGTCGGGCCTTGGCATACAATGAGCAGTTCTTC. Full variable domain (rest looked up from reference TRBV28 and TRBJ2-1): DVKVTQSSRYLVKRTGEKVFLECVQDMDHENMFWYRQDPGLGLRLIYFSYDVKMKEKGDIPEGYSVSREKKERFSLILESASTNQTSMYLCASSSARRALAYNEQFFGPGTRLTVL.

This clonotype has a handful of counts. The chain recombines TRBV5-1 with TRBJ2-3; D not certain. The CDR3 covers 14 residues. Germline V CDR1 and CDR2: SGHRS, YFSETQ. V lost 0 bases to trimming and J lost 0 bases, with 5 bases between them. CDR3 sequence: CASSLDSSTDTQYF. CDR3 sequence (DNA): TGCGCCAGCAGCTTGGACAGCAGCACAGATACGCAGTATTTT.

This clonotype was observed a handful of times. A read error may account for a junction end that differs from germline. The chain couples TRBV24-1 to TRBJ1-2; D gene unclear. The V gene's germline CDR1 is KGHDR and CDR2 SFDVKD. This CDR3 has 13 residues. The CDR3 DNA reads TGTGCCACCAGTGATTTTGTTGGCTATGGCTACATCTTC. It encodes CATSDFVGYGYIF.

This clonotype was counted only a few times. The V and J genes are TRBV6-1 and TRBJ2-2; a weak D match, TRBD2 (5 bases). The V gene lost 6 bases and the J gene lost 1 base, with 24 bases spanning the gap. Germline CDR1 reads MNHNS; CDR2 reads SASEGT. There are 19 residues in the CDR3. CDR3 DNA: TGTGCCAGCAGACATACAGCCAGCGGACCCGTCGTGAACACCGGGGAGCTGTTTTTT. It is translated as CASRHTASGPVVNTGELFF.

This clonotype was seen repeatedly, ten times or more. This rearrangement joins TRBV12-3 or TRBV12-4 to TRBJ2-2; D tentatively fits TRBD1 or TRBD2 (6 bases each). The CDR3 is 17 residues long. V dropped 3 bases and J dropped 3 bases, with 17 bases sitting between them. The CDR3 nucleotides are TGTGCCAGCAGTTTTTCTAACGGGGGCGCGGACACCGGGGAGCTGTTTTTT. It specifies CASSFSNGGADTGELFF.

This CDR3 is CASSEDGKSYGYTF. CDR3 bases: TGTGCCAGCAGTGAAGACGGAAAGTCCTATGGCTACACCTTC. The rearrangement joins TRBV2 to TRBJ1-2; no reliable D call. The length of the CDR3 is 14 residues. Germline V gene data show CDR1 as SNHLY and CDR2 as FYNNEI. Trimming cost V 1 base and J 4 bases, with 10 bases left between them. The variable domain in full, completed from reference TRBV2 and TRBJ1-2, reads EPEVTQTPSHQVTQMGQEVILRCVPISNHLYFYWYRQILGQKVEFLVSFYNNEISEKSEIFDDQFSVERPDGSNFTLKIRSTKLEDSAMYFCASSEDGKSYGYTFGSGTRLTVV.

This clonotype was seen many times. V gene TRBV10-2 combines with J gene TRBJ2-3; 8 nucleotides line up with TRBD2. The CDR3 totals 14 residues. From germline, CDR1 is WSHSY and CDR2 SAAADI. V lost 7 bases, J lost 2 bases, and 5 bases stayed unmatched. In DNA form, the CDR3 reads TGCGCCAGCATGTCGCGGGAGGCCACAGATACGCAGTATTTT. Protein product: CASMSREATDTQYF.

This clonotype has just a few counts. The rearrangement joins TRBV3-1 to TRBJ2-5; TRBD2 aligns across 11 bases. The CDR3 consists of 17 residues. The germline V gene has CDR1 LGHDT and CDR2 YNNKEL (reference sequence). V trimming: 0 bases; J trimming: 9 bases; junction bases outside the gene matches: 12. The CDR3 region has the DNA TGTGCCAGCAGCCAAGATCGGGGGGGGACTAGCGGTTTGTCCCAGTACTTC. Translated: CASSQDRGGTSGLSQYF.

This clonotype was counted many times. The chain recombines TRBV20-1 with TRBJ2-3; 11 nucleotides agree with TRBD2. V lost 2 bases to trimming and J lost 6 bases; unmatched junction nucleotides: 1. This CDR3 contains 13 residues. Germline lookup yields CDR1 DFQATT and CDR2 SNEGSKA (reference sequence). This CDR3 is CSARTSGSDTQYF. The CDR3 DNA is TGCAGTGCTAGAACTAGCGGGAGTGATACGCAGTATTTT.

To note about this clonotype: Compared with germline, one end of the junction differs, possibly owing to a read error. The chain employs TRBV5-6 and TRBJ2-5; no reliable D call. The CDR3 length is 13 residues. Germline CDR1 and CDR2: SGHDT and YYEEEE. The chain's CDR3 is CASSLLPEETQCF. CDR3 coding DNA: TGTGCCAGCAGCTTACTTCCCGAAGAGACCCAGTGCTTC.

The CDR3 is CASSLWSDSASYEQYF. In DNA form, the CDR3 reads TGTGCCAGCAGCTTGTGGAGCGATTCGGCCTCCTACGAGCAGTACTTC. The rearrangement links TRBV5-6 to TRBJ2-7; no clear D. Trimming stripped 1 base from V and 0 bases from J, with 14 bases between. Germline CDR1 is SGHDT and CDR2 is YYEEEE. The CDR3 loop spans 16 amino acids.

This clonotype was counted at least ten times. This chain uses TRBV4-1 with TRBJ1-2; TRBD1 aligns across 10 bases. The CDR3 loop spans 17 amino acids. Germline V gives CDR1 MGHRA, CDR2 YSYEKL. V trimming: 6 bases; J trimming: 3 bases; junction bases outside the gene matches: 13. CDR3 region: CASSRPGTGDRDYGYTF. The DNA of the CDR3 is TGCGCCAGCAGTCGTCCCGGGACAGGGGACCGTGACTATGGCTACACCTTC.

This clonotype was seen ten or more times. The V and J genes are TRBV27 and TRBJ1-6, with TRBD1 as a possible D gene (5 bases). V was clipped by 2 bases and J by 10 bases, with 15 bases between them. Germline CDR1 MNHEY, CDR2 SMNVEV (reference sequence). This CDR3 contains 15 residues. The CDR3 region is CASSLRGGSSSPLHF. The CDR3 DNA follows: TGTGCCAGCAGTTTACGCGGGGGGAGTAGCTCACCCCTCCACTTT.

The sample holds many counts of this clonotype. The chain uses TRBV7-9 and TRBJ2-1; tentative D call: TRBD1 (5 bases). Germline V gives CDR1 SEHNR, CDR2 FQNEAQ (reference sequence). Trimming took off 5 bases at V and 3 bases at J, with 11 bases between the two ends. The CDR3 is 14 residues long. CDR3 in DNA: TGTGCCAGCAGCAAGCAGGGTTACTACAATGAGCAGTTCTTC. Its protein product is CASSKQGYYNEQFF.

This clonotype appeared many times. This chain's CDR3 is CASSFVTLDEQFF. In DNA, the CDR3 is TGTGCCAGCAGTTTTGTAACACTCGATGAGCAGTTCTTC. The chain is built from TRBV28 and TRBJ2-1, with D hard to call. The CDR3 has 13 amino acids. Germline lookup yields CDR1 MDHEN and CDR2 SYDVKM. The germline V and J ends were trimmed by 3 bases and 8 bases, with 11 bases remaining between them.

This clonotype has at least ten counts. The rearrangement joins TRBV28 to TRBJ1-1, with D unresolved. Germline V CDR1 and CDR2: MDHEN, SYDVKM. V was pared by 6 bases and J by 3 bases, with 8 bases between. The CDR3 is made up of 12 amino acids. CDR3 nucleotides: TGTGCCAGCAGCAAAGAATACACTGAAGCTTTCTTT. Protein: CASSKEYTEAFF. The whole variable domain, remainder taken from reference TRBV28 and TRBJ1-1, is DVKVTQSSRYLVKRTGEKVFLECVQDMDHENMFWYRQDPGLGLRLIYFSYDVKMKEKGDIPEGYSVSREKKERFSLILESASTNQTSMYLCASSKEYTEAFFGQGTRLTVV.

Only a few counts were recorded for this clonotype. The chain is built from TRBV11-2 and TRBJ1-2; a possible D gene is TRBD1 (5 bases). Germline CDR1 is SGHAT and CDR2 is FQNNGV. V dropped 1 base and J dropped 2 bases, with 8 bases sitting between them. The CDR3 runs 14 residues. The CDR3 loop reads CASSLGGVNYGYTF. CDR3 DNA: TGTGCCAGCAGCTTAGGGGGGGTAAACTATGGCTACACCTTC.

This clonotype was observed many times. V and J are TRBV28 and TRBJ2-5; D unresolved. Deletions cut 3 bases from V and 5 bases from J, with 16 bases between. The CDR3 loop spans 15 amino acids. Germline CDR1 MDHEN, CDR2 SYDVKM. The CDR3 coding sequence is TGTGCCAGCAGTTTTGGTCTTCCATACCCGGAGACCCAGTACTTC. This encodes CASSFGLPYPETQYF.

CDR3 bases: TGTGCCAGCAGTTACTCGACTGAGAACACCGGGGAGCTGTTTTTT. It translates to CASSYSTENTGELFF. This chain links TRBV6-2 or TRBV6-3 with TRBJ2-2; D uncertain. V lost 0 bases, J lost 1 base, and 6 bases lay in between. This CDR3 contains 15 residues. Per the germline V gene, CDR1 is MNHEY and CDR2 is SVGEGT.

This clonotype occurred many times. This chain connects TRBV20-1 to TRBJ2-7; 8 bases map to TRBD2. Germline lookup yields CDR1 DFQATT and CDR2 SNEGSKA (reference sequence). With V trimmed by 2 bases and J by 3 bases, 3 bases remained unmatched. The CDR3 runs 13 residues. This CDR3 is CSARTSGNYEQYF. The CDR3 DNA sequence: TGCAGTGCTAGAACTAGCGGTAACTACGAGCAGTACTTC.